This T cell receptor beta chain is from a study of blood T cell repertoires in COVID-19. The wider study: PBMCs, B-cell-depleted T cells, or T cells provided the cDNA or gDNA that made up the material.

CDR1 SNHLY and CDR2 FYNNEI come from the germline V gene. Germline trimming cut 5 bases from V and 4 bases from J; bases unmatched to any gene: 8. This CDR3 has 15 residues. The assay was immunoSEQ multiplex PCR, and TCRdb's table has in-frame clones only and misses some. This table holds 120,000 to 150,000 clones, roughly nine tenths found once. The rearrangement joins TRBV2 to TRBJ2-5; 9 bases match TRBD1. The receptor's source is a human donor in a cohort sampled during active COVID-19. Sequencing was done on a sample of peripheral blood. Written as DNA, the CDR3 is TGTGCCAGCAGTCCGGACAGGGGTCATGCAGAGACCCAGTACTTC. Translation: CASSPDRGHAETQYF.